This record looks at one TCR beta chain sequence and its context. Germline V gene data show CDR1 as MNHNS and CDR2 as SASEGT. The CDR3 has 17 residues. Trimming took 6 bases from V and 0 from J, leaving 20 bases between them. This sample was included in a study of T cells in Graves' hyperthyroidism and ophthalmopathy. Background on the study: Blood was drawn when the patient was first diagnosed and still untreated.

These patients, aged 18 to 65, had recently diagnosed hyperthyroidism lasting under 2 months. Uncontrolled infections, other autoimmune diseases, pregnancy or lactation led to exclusion of patients. An approximately 10 ml volume of fresh peripheral blood provided the PBMCs. Amplified TCR beta CDR3 regions derived from RNA transcripts. TCR CDR3 regions were first amplified by RT-PCR with HTBI primers. TCRdb fed the multiplex PCR reads into MiXCR, producing one record per CDR3 protein. This sample has roughly 300,000 distinct CDR3 sequences, with under 25% found just once. This sequence was found in a woman aged 50 to 60 with Graves' hyperthyroidism. Material: blood. The genes are TRBV6-1 and TRBJ1-2; D not resolved. CDR3 DNA: TGTGCCAGCAGAGATCATTCCAACAGACGATCTAACTATGGCTACACCTTC. This gives the protein CASRDHSNRRSNYGYTF.